One sample yielded the 2 T cell receptor beta chains listed below, sequenced in a study of cytomegalovirus exposure and HLA in healthy donors. The PCR ran on 60 Vbeta and 13 Jbeta primers. Here immunoSEQ multiplex PCR was the method, and the copy in TCRdb shows in-frame clones only, minus some. The sample shows about 160,000 clones, roughly 80% of them seen only once. Input material: PBMCs. The source is a middle-aged man in good health and CMV-seronegative.

The chain couples TRBV10-2 to TRBJ2-7, with D maybe TRBD1 (5 bases). Trimming removed 3 bases at V and 3 bases at J, with 12 bases between. CDR1 and CDR2 from the germline V gene are WSHSY and SAAADI. CDR3 length: 14 amino acids. The CDR3 spells CASSDKGSNYEQYF. The CDR3 nucleotides read TGCGCCAGCAGTGATAAGGGGTCAAACTACGAGCAGTACTTC.

This clone was detected only once. The chain recombines TRBV6-6 with TRBJ1-5; 7 positions match TRBD1. With V trimmed by 6 bases and J by 3 bases, 11 bases remained unmatched. This CDR3 spans 16 amino acids. Looked up from germline, CDR1 is MNHNY and CDR2 is SVGAGI (reference sequence). CDR3 in DNA: TGTGCCAGCAGCCGCGGGACAGTTGTTGTCAATCAGCCCCAGCATTTT. This codes for CASSRGTVVVNQPQHF.